This T cell receptor beta chain emerged from a study of OX40 agonist ivuxolimab in advanced cancers. Looked up from germline, CDR1 is SGHRS and CDR2 is YFSETQ. The CDR3 spans 15 residues. V dropped 5 bases and J dropped 0 bases, with 13 bases sitting between them. The data were produced by immunoSEQ multiplex PCR, yet TCRdb's version contains in-frame clones alone and is incomplete. The sample records around 100,000 clones, over 75% being singletons. The origin of this receptor is an adult with an advanced solid tumor such as melanoma, head and neck, liver or kidney cancer. The specimen was CD4+ or CD8+ T cells sorted from blood, collected in a trial of the OX40 agonist ivuxolimab. The chain links TRBV5-1 to TRBJ2-3, with D perhaps assigned TRBD1 or TRBD2 (6 bases each). The CDR3 DNA reads TGCGCCAGCAGGGCGAGGGGGGCTAGCACAGATACGCAGTATTTT. Its translation is CASRARGASTDTQYF.